The following is a T cell receptor (beta chain) sequence with its context. The antigen is not known. The data derive from a study of T cells after posttransplantation cyclophosphamide. This CDR3 has 15 residues. Germline V gene data show CDR1 as SEHNR and CDR2 as FQNEAQ (reference sequence). Study conclusions and caveats: Skin or GI-infiltrating T cells shared few TRB sequences with blood. Later post-transplant blood repertoires were often dominated by donor CD8+ memory clones. After PTCy, TRB diversity resembled that of CNI/methotrexate controls.

Cells defined as naive were viable CD3+CD4+ or CD3+CD8+ and CCR7+CD45RA+CD45RO-CD95-CD27+CD28+. Peripheral blood was collected from the related graft donor on the marrow donation day. The assay was immunoSEQ multiplex PCR, and TCRdb's table has in-frame clones only and misses some. The repertoire holds roughly 30,000 clones, with under 95% as singletons. The gene calls are TRBV7-9 and TRBJ1-1, with a tentative D call TRBD1 (5 bases). Sequences were obtained from naive CD4+ T cells sorted from PBMCs. The sequence came from a woman aged 60 to 75 in good health, CMV-negative, and a related stem cell transplant donor. This CDR3 is CAGRVLGGKNTEAFF. CDR3 DNA: TGTGCTGGTCGAGTTTTGGGGGGAAAGAACACTGAAGCTTTCTTT. Based on the CDR3 plus reference TRBV7-9 and TRBJ1-1, the full variable domain is DTGVSQNPRHKITKRGQNVTFRCDPISEHNRLYWYRQTLGQGPEFLTYFQNEAQLEKSRLLSDRFSAERPKGSFSTLEIQRTEQGDSAMYLCAGRVLGGKNTEAFFGQGTRLTVV.